This passage covers 11 T cell receptor beta chains from one sample sequenced in a study of cytomegalovirus exposure and HLA in healthy donors. Researchers ran the PCR with 60 Vbeta and 13 Jbeta primers. Some clones are missing from TCRdb's copy, which holds only in-frame ones; the method was immunoSEQ multiplex PCR. Of more than 130,000 clones listed, roughly 77% are singletons. What was sequenced was PBMCs. The receptors here all came from a young man in good health and CMV-seronegative.

The chain recombines TRBV5-4 with TRBJ2-5, with TRBD1 matching 9 bases. The trim removed 4 bases at V and 5 bases at J, leaving 9 bases unmatched. This CDR3 comprises 15 residues. Germline CDR1 and CDR2: SGHNT and YYREEE (reference sequence). The CDR3 DNA reads as TGTGCCAGCAGCAGACGGACAGGGGCACAGGAGACCCAGTACTTC. As protein: CASSRRTGAQETQYF. Full variable domain (remainder filled in from reference TRBV5-4 and TRBJ2-5): ETGVTQSPTHLIKTRGQQVTLRCSSQSGHNTVSWYQQALGQGPQFIFQYYREEENGRGNFPPRFSGLQFPNYSSELNVNALELDDSALYLCASSRRTGAQETQYFGPGTRLLVL.

This clone has a handful of counts. This chain uses TRBV13 with TRBJ2-7; 7 bases agree with TRBD1. J gave up 2 bases and V 9 bases, and 7 bases lay outside the gene matches. CDR1 is PRHDT and CDR2 is FYEKMQ in the germline V gene (reference sequence). The CDR3 totals 13 residues. CDR3 region: CASRDRDAYEQYF. In DNA form, the CDR3 reads TGTGCCAGTCGGGACAGAGACGCCTACGAGCAGTACTTC. Variable domain in full (rest from reference TRBV13 and TRBJ2-7): AAGVIQSPRHLIKEKRETATLKCYPIPRHDTVYWYQQGPGQDPQFLISFYEKMQSDKGSIPDRFSAQQFSDYHSELNMSSLELGDSALYFCASRDRDAYEQYFGPGTRLTVT.

This chain links TRBV28 with TRBJ1-4; D unresolved. The V gene's germline CDR1 is MDHEN and CDR2 SYDVKM. The ends were cut back, 0 bases at V and 8 bases at J, with 10 bases in the middle. CDR3 length equals 14 residues. The CDR3 DNA reads TGTGCCAGCAGTTTATGGGCAGGTGGAGAAAAACTGTTTTTT. Translation: CASSLWAGGEKLFF.

The chain couples TRBV10-2 to TRBJ1-2, with D perhaps matching TRBD1 (5 bases). Per germline, CDR1 WSHSY and CDR2 SAAADI. V was trimmed by 4 bases and J by 7 bases, leaving 16 bases between them. The CDR3 runs 14 residues. The chain's CDR3 is CASSVGAGGSGYTF. The CDR3 region has the DNA TGCGCCAGCAGTGTCGGGGCGGGAGGGTCTGGCTACACCTTC.

The CDR3 is CASSATGANNSPLHF. For the CDR3, the DNA is TGTGCCAGCAGTGCGACAGGGGCGAATAATTCACCCCTCCACTTT. The rearrangement joins TRBV28 to TRBJ1-6, with 8 nucleotides matching TRBD1. This CDR3 has 15 amino acids. V was clipped by 5 bases and J by 5 bases; unmatched bases: 5. Germline V CDR1 and CDR2: MDHEN, SYDVKM.

The chain's CDR3 is CASSSGEWVTEAFF. The CDR3 coding sequence is TGTGCCAGCAGTTCGGGGGAGTGGGTCACTGAAGCTTTCTTT. The rearrangement uses TRBV28 and TRBJ1-1, with D perhaps TRBD1 (5 bases). In germline, CDR1 is MDHEN, CDR2 SYDVKM. Between the trimmed V and J ends, which lost 4 bases and 4 bases, there was a span of 13 bases. This CDR3 is built from 14 residues.

This chain connects TRBV5-1 to TRBJ2-5; tentative D call: TRBD1 (5 bases). The CDR3 covers 14 residues. Germline V lookup: CDR1 SGHRS, CDR2 YFSETQ. The V and J ends lost 0 bases and 6 bases respectively, with 12 bases between them. CDR3 in DNA: TGCGCCAGCAGCTTGGGGACACTCATCCAGACCCAGTACTTC. It translates to CASSLGTLIQTQYF.

The V call is TRBV28, the J call TRBJ1-1; D gene uncertain. The germline V gene has CDR1 MDHEN and CDR2 SYDVKM. This CDR3 region has 13 residues. V lost 3 bases, J lost 5 bases, and 10 bases lay in between. For the CDR3, the DNA is TGTGCCAGCAGTTTTTCCCGGAGGACTGAAGCTTTCTTT. Amino acid sequence: CASSFSRRTEAFF.

The J gene is TRBJ2-1, the V gene TRBV9, with 10 bases fitting TRBD2. The CDR3 has 15 amino acids. Looked up from germline, CDR1 is SGDLS and CDR2 is YYNGEE. The trim removed 3 bases at V and 4 bases at J, leaving 4 bases unmatched. The CDR3 region has the DNA TGTGCCAGCAGCGAAACGGGACTAGCGTACAATGAGCAGTTCTTC. Amino acids: CASSETGLAYNEQFF.

This clone was recorded once. V usage is TRBV7-6 and J usage is TRBJ2-5; maybe TRBD2 (5 bases). Trimming pared 1 base from V and 0 bases from J, leaving 9 bases between. The V gene's germline CDR1 is SGHVS and CDR2 FNYEAQ. This CDR3 is 15 amino acids long. The CDR3 spells CASSLEPGYQETQYF. The CDR3 DNA reads as TGTGCCAGCAGCTTAGAGCCGGGATACCAAGAGACCCAGTACTTC.

The CDR3 DNA follows: TGTGCCTGGAGTAAGGGCATCGACAGCTACAATGAGCAGTTCTTC. Translating gives CAWSKGIDSYNEQFF. The chain employs TRBV30 and TRBJ2-1; the D gene is possibly TRBD1 (5 bases). The CDR3 loop spans 15 amino acids. Looked up from germline, CDR1 is GTSNPN and CDR2 is SVGIG (reference sequence). Trimming removed 2 bases from V and 3 bases from J, with 14 bases in between. The full variable domain, completed using reference TRBV30 and TRBJ2-1, is SQTIHQWPATLVQPVGSPLSLECTVEGTSNPNLYWYRQAAGRGLQLLFYSVGIGQISSEVPQNLSASRPQDRQFILSSKKLLLSDSGFYLCAWSKGIDSYNEQFFGPGTRLTVL.